This T cell receptor (beta chain) stems from a study of T-cell reconstitution after alpha-beta-depleted transplantation in children. CDR1 SGDLS and CDR2 YYNGEE come from the germline V gene. This CDR3 spans 15 amino acids. The V and J ends lost 0 bases and 6 bases, in that order; junction bases with no gene match: 4. Using unique molecular identifiers, the investigators prepared the TCRbeta library. TCRdb recomputed calls from the PCR reads with MiXCR, one row per CDR3 protein. The table records hundreds of thousands of distinct CDR3 sequences, about 12% of them present only once. This receptor was identified in a human donor who donated a stem cell graft to a child with acute lymphoblastic leukemia. V usage is TRBV9 and J usage is TRBJ1-2; 11 nucleotides match TRBD1. The specimen was PBMCs from the stem cell graft donor, collected from the stem cell graft. In DNA form, the CDR3 reads TGTGCCAGCAGCGTAGGGACAGGGGGCGCCGATGGCTACACCTTC. Amino acids: CASSVGTGGADGYTF.